Listed below are T cell receptor beta chains from one sample, sequenced in a study of blood T cell repertoires in COVID-19. Sequencing was performed with immunoSEQ multiplex PCR; in TCRdb, only in-frame clones are kept and a portion is missing. The sample carries over 70,000 clones, more than 65% recorded once. The sequencing input was peripheral blood. The receptors were gathered from a man between 65 and 85 years old with COVID-19, enrolled during active disease. CDR3s include the opening cysteine and the closing phenylalanine or tryptophan. Each record gives: V gene, J gene, CDR3 protein.

TRBV5-1,TRBJ1-3,CASSLGLGAERHTIYF
TRBV27,TRBJ2-7,CASSESGRTHYEQYF
TRBV6-5,TRBJ1-1,CASSYTGQGTEAFF
TRBV19,TRBJ1-6,CASSRQGVYNSPLHF
TRBV5-1,TRBJ2-5,CASRDPGGEQETQYF
TRBV29-1,TRBJ1-2,CSVETGNYGYTF
TRBV27,TRBJ1-4,CASSHHRGYDEKLFF
TRBV2,TRBJ1-1,CASSESGGLQRMNTEAFF
TRBV7-2,TRBJ2-7,CASSLGSGGGAYEQYF
TRBV14,TRBJ2-7,CASSRTVSYEQYF
TRBV5-1,TRBJ1-3,CASSPGESGNTIYF
TRBV3-1/TRBV3-2,TRBJ2-3,CASSQPSTDTQYF
TRBV7-9,TRBJ1-1,CASSRTQGRTTEAFF
TRBV7-9,TRBJ1-3,CASSLLHSGTDSGNTIYF
TRBV6-1,TRBJ2-5,CASSEEGVQETQYF
TRBV9,TRBJ1-1,CASSPRTEAFF
TRBV19,TRBJ2-3,CASSRSWTSGLTDTQYF
TRBV3-1/TRBV3-2,TRBJ2-5,CASSPTDSAQETQYF
TRBV7-9,TRBJ1-3,CASSLQGTGNTIYF
TRBV10-3,TRBJ1-1,CATKGRVDTEAFF
TRBV21-1,TRBJ2-4,CASRPRTSWNIQYF
TRBV6-5,TRBJ2-7,CASSYSSGLPAGEQYF
TRBV15,TRBJ2-7,CATSRGTSSYEQYF
TRBV11-3,TRBJ2-7,CASSLSARSYEQYF
TRBV25-1,TRBJ1-4,CASSETGSTNEKLFF
TRBV7-6,TRBJ2-3,CASSPGGSSTDTQYF
TRBV7-2,TRBJ2-5,CASGGAGLAETQYF
TRBV27,TRBJ2-2,CASSQRAGGGTGELFF
TRBV7-2,TRBJ2-2,CASSFSFTGELFF
TRBV28,TRBJ2-7,CASSFGGAGEQYF
TRBV11-3,TRBJ2-7,CASSLWGGLTYEQYF
TRBV6-1,TRBJ1-6,CASSEGRANNSPLHF
TRBV7-2,TRBJ2-3,CASSLVAGDTQYF
TRBV10-3,TRBJ1-2,CAISEGQNYGYTF
TRBV11-2,TRBJ2-2,CASSLGGLGAGELFF
TRBV14,TRBJ1-4,CASSERGTGSEKLFF
TRBV6-5,TRBJ2-7,CASSPYGTGEQYF
TRBV3-1/TRBV3-2,TRBJ2-7,CASSQGLAGAIFYEQYF
TRBV6-2/TRBV6-3,TRBJ2-7,CASSYFRSSYEQYF
TRBV6-5,TRBJ2-1,CASGYGLAARNEQFF
TRBV6-1,TRBJ2-5,CASSEMWSEETQYF
TRBV5-4,TRBJ1-5,CASSLDSNQPQHF
TRBV5-1,TRBJ1-2,CASSRGQQTIYGYTF
TRBV6-5,TRBJ2-1,CASSPRAGQGNEQFF
TRBV2,TRBJ1-5,CASSKGQGHQPQHF
TRBV25-1,TRBJ2-5,CASSDRNRGRRETQYF
TRBV7-2,TRBJ1-3,CASSLDSGEGNTIYF
TRBV7-9,TRBJ2-3,CASSSSGEDTQYF
TRBV6-7,TRBJ1-1,CASTISGNRGNTEAFF
TRBV7-9,TRBJ1-1,CASSLERSEAFF
TRBV5-5,TRBJ2-2,CASRRGGGELFF
TRBV21-1,TRBJ1-3,CASSRNGGRAGNTIYF
TRBV5-8,TRBJ1-5,CASSHRTGRSNQPQHF